The clone carrying this T cell receptor beta chain showed up many times. The antigen is not known. This sample was included in a study of spatial heterogeneity in lung cancer. Study details: In raw reads, more than 9.5 appearances on average were recorded for each unique TCR and UMI combination. Whole-study results and caveats: The study found ubiquitous expanded tumor TCRs in blood more at resection than follow-up.

The time point was: blood at routine non-recurrence follow-up after resection. The authors sequenced whole RNA from tumor, nontumor lung or frozen PBMC without sorting. Every TCR cDNA molecule bore its own unique molecular identifier. TCRdb processed the 5' RACE reads anew with MiXCR; each CDR3 protein has one entry. The table lists about 120,000 distinct CDR3 sequences, 10% to 15% of them singletons. V was cut by 0 bases and J by 3 bases, with 18 bases left in between. Looked up from germline, CDR1 is SQVTM and CDR2 is ANQGSEA. This CDR3 region has 17 residues. The sample was PBMCs, taken at follow-up. The chain recombines TRBV29-1 with TRBJ2-1, with D hard to call. The source is a male donor with early-stage non-small cell lung cancer. In DNA form, the CDR3 reads TGCAGCGTTGAAGATCCAACCCAGCCGGACCACTACAATGAGCAGTTCTTC. Its protein product is CSVEDPTQPDHYNEQFF.